The subject of this entry is one T cell receptor (beta chain). Its antigen is undetermined. TCRdb itself ran the RACE reads through MiXCR, one entry per CDR3 protein. The sample holds more than 95,000 distinct CDR3 sequences, around an eighth seen once. Time point in this sample: patch test 1, 2 weeks after DPC sensitization. Treatment indicated: therapeutic diphenylcyclopropenone sensitization with weekly scalp DPC. Total RNA was isolated from unfractionated whole blood. Trimming at V came to 5 bases and at J to 2 bases, leaving 8 bases not matched to a gene. Germline V gene sequence: CDR1 SEHNR, CDR2 FQNEAQ (reference sequence). The CDR3 loop spans 15 amino acids. This sample is drawn from a study of human T cells and chemical hapten exposure. Points from the study as a whole: Compared with pre-sensitization or healthy control sets, expanded TCRs clustered more.

The chain employs TRBV7-9 and TRBJ2-5; 7 bases line up with TRBD2. The TCR sequence derives from a woman between 50 and 59 years old with alopecia areata. Some clones in this sample may be carry-over from other donors' samples. The sequencing used whole blood, collected in connection with sensitization to the hapten diphenylcyclopropenone (DPC). The CDR3 is CASSPGLVPQETQYF. Written as DNA, the CDR3 is TGTGCCAGCAGCCCAGGACTAGTCCCTCAAGAGACCCAGTACTTC.